Below, 26 T cell receptor beta chains from the same sample are listed, as sequenced in a study of shared clonotypes between healthy human individuals. Repertoires were generated with immunoSEQ multiplex PCR, while TCRdb's copy carries only in-frame clones and drops some. The sample has about 990,000 clones, approximately 80% seen once. The specimen was memory CD4+ T cells from PBMCs. Subset denoted: CD45RA-negative fraction. These TCRs come from a man aged 18-30 years in good health. Some clones in this sample may be carry-over from other donors' samples.

The chain has TRBV5-1 and TRBJ2-1, with no clear D. The CDR3 spans 14 residues. The V gene lost 3 bases and the J gene lost 4 bases, with 11 bases spanning the gap. From germline, CDR1 is SGHRS and CDR2 YFSETQ. The CDR3 is CASSSSTLYNEQFF. DNA for the CDR3: TGCGCCAGCAGCTCCTCCACCTTATACAATGAGCAGTTCTTC.

This rearrangement joins TRBV7-9 to TRBJ2-2; 12 positions agree with TRBD2. With 5 bases clipped from V and 1 base from J, the junction kept 2 bases outside the gene matches. Germline lookup yields CDR1 SEHNR and CDR2 FQNEAQ (reference sequence). The CDR3 loop spans 16 amino acids. The CDR3 is CASSRTSGMNTGELFF. For the CDR3, the DNA is TGTGCCAGCAGCCGGACTAGCGGGATGAACACCGGGGAGCTGTTTTTT. The full variable domain, completed using reference TRBV7-9 and TRBJ2-2, is DTGVSQNPRHKITKRGQNVTFRCDPISEHNRLYWYRQTLGQGPEFLTYFQNEAQLEKSRLLSDRFSAERPKGSFSTLEIQRTEQGDSAMYLCASSRTSGMNTGELFFGEGSRLTVL.

J is TRBJ2-4 and V is TRBV4-2; maybe TRBD1 (8 bases). Trimming left V 4 bases short and J 5 bases short, with 24 bases between. This CDR3 region has 18 residues. From germline, CDR1 is LGHNA and CDR2 YNFKEQ. This CDR3 reads CASSRRGTGGVVENIQYF. Here the CDR3 DNA reads TGTGCCAGCAGCCGGAGGGGCACAGGGGGGGTTGTGGAAAACATTCAGTACTTC.

This chain connects TRBV7-2 to TRBJ2-3, with D possibly TRBD2 on 5 matching bases. Germline V lookup: CDR1 SGHTA, CDR2 FQGNSA. There are 16 residues in the CDR3. Trimming cost V 5 bases and J 0 bases, with 15 bases left between them. Written as DNA, the CDR3 is TGTGCCAGCAGCGCTTCAGCGGTAACTAGCACAGATACGCAGTATTTT. Encoded protein: CASSASAVTSTDTQYF.

This chain joins TRBV27 and TRBJ1-3; D not resolved. Deletions cut 5 bases from V and 3 bases from J, with 11 bases between. Germline CDR1 reads MNHEY; CDR2 reads SMNVEV (reference sequence). The CDR3 consists of 14 residues. CDR3 in DNA: TGTGCCAGCAGTATCGACGGGAATGGAAACACCATATATTTT. Translating gives CASSIDGNGNTIYF.

The rearrangement joins TRBV6-1 to TRBJ2-3; 7 bases fit TRBD1. V gave up 0 bases and J gave up 1 base; unmatched junction bases: 13. The germline CDR1 and CDR2 sequences are MNHNS and SASEGT. The CDR3 runs to 19 residues. In DNA form, the CDR3 reads TGTGCCAGCAGTGAAGCGGGGAGAGGGGGCGGCCGGCGCACAGATACGCAGTATTTT. This gives the protein CASSEAGRGGGRRTDTQYF.

Comments on this clone: The sample contains more than one DNA sequence encoding this CDR3. CDR3 sequence (DNA): TGTGCCAGCAGTTTAGGACGACCGACTGAAGCTTTCTTT. Residues: CASSLGRPTEAFF. This chain links TRBV28 with TRBJ1-1; no clear D. This CDR3 is 13 amino acids long. CDR1 is MDHEN, CDR2 SYDVKM, per germline. Trimming shortened V by 2 bases and J by 5 bases, and 9 bases separated the two germline ends. Looking up the rest from reference TRBV28 and TRBJ1-1 gives the full variable domain: DVKVTQSSRYLVKRTGEKVFLECVQDMDHENMFWYRQDPGLGLRLIYFSYDVKMKEKGDIPEGYSVSREKKERFSLILESASTNQTSMYLCASSLGRPTEAFFGQGTRLTVV.

The V gene is TRBV6-6, the J gene TRBJ1-2, with TRBD1 matching over 7 bases. This CDR3 spans 13 amino acids. The V and J ends lost 4 bases and 5 bases, in that order; junction bases with no gene match: 4. CDR1 MNHNY and CDR2 SVGAGI come from the germline V gene (reference sequence). The CDR3 DNA sequence: TGTGCCAGCAGTTTCGGACAGGCGTATGGCTACACCTTC. It yields the protein CASSFGQAYGYTF.

V gene TRBV27 combines with J gene TRBJ2-5, with a weak D call TRBD2 (6 bases). Trimming removed 5 bases at V and 7 bases at J, with 11 bases between. The CDR3 runs to 12 residues. Germline V gene data show CDR1 as MNHEY and CDR2 as SMNVEV (reference sequence). The CDR3 nucleotides are TGTGCCAGCAGTCTGCTCGGGGGGACCCAGTACTTC. Its translation: CASSLLGGTQYF.

The gene calls are TRBV4-2 and TRBJ1-2; TRBD1 matches at 7 bases. Germline V CDR1 and CDR2: LGHNA, YNFKEQ. Germline trimming cut 3 bases from V and 2 bases from J; bases unmatched to any gene: 6. The CDR3 contains 15 residues. In nucleotides, the CDR3 is TGTGCCAGCAGCCATGAGACGGGACAGAACTATGGCTACACCTTC. This codes for CASSHETGQNYGYTF.

Concerning this clone itself: Other DNA sequences in the same sample also yield this CDR3. This sequence joins TRBV7-9 and TRBJ1-4; D is possibly TRBD1 (6 bases). From germline, CDR1 is SEHNR and CDR2 FQNEAQ (reference sequence). The V end lost 4 bases, the J end lost 7 bases, and 10 bases lay between the germline ends. The CDR3 length is 13 residues. CDR3 loop: CASSSSGAEKLFF. The CDR3 DNA reads TGTGCCAGCAGCTCCTCAGGGGCTGAAAAACTGTTTTTT.

The chain recombines TRBV28 with TRBJ2-7, with D possibly TRBD2 on 5 matching bases. Germline CDR1 is MDHEN and CDR2 is SYDVKM. Trimming shortened V by 6 bases and J by 5 bases, and 20 bases separated the two germline ends. This CDR3 comprises 15 residues. CDR3: CASSLRVGSRHEQYF. Written as DNA, the CDR3 is TGTGCCAGCAGCCTGAGGGTGGGGAGCCGCCACGAGCAGTACTTC. The full variable domain, with the rest looked up from reference TRBV28 and TRBJ2-7, is DVKVTQSSRYLVKRTGEKVFLECVQDMDHENMFWYRQDPGLGLRLIYFSYDVKMKEKGDIPEGYSVSREKKERFSLILESASTNQTSMYLCASSLRVGSRHEQYFGPGTRLTVT.

This clone was counted only a few times. V usage is TRBV28 and J usage is TRBJ1-4, with a tentative D call TRBD1 (5 bases). The CDR3 runs 16 residues. With 8 bases removed from V and 0 bases from J, the gap between germline ends came to 16 bases. Germline V gives CDR1 MDHEN, CDR2 SYDVKM. CDR3 nucleotides: TGTGCCAGCCGTAGTTTAGGGGCCGCAACTAATGAAAAACTGTTTTTT. Its translation: CASRSLGAATNEKLFF.

This chain's CDR3 is CASTLEDRGYEQYF. The CDR3 region has the DNA TGTGCCAGCACCCTCGAGGACAGGGGTTACGAGCAGTACTTC. The gene calls are TRBV28 and TRBJ2-7; 9 nucleotides agree with TRBD1. Germline V gives CDR1 MDHEN, CDR2 SYDVKM. V lost 7 bases, J lost 4 bases, and 8 bases stayed unmatched. This CDR3 has 14 amino acids.

This rearrangement joins TRBV29-1 to TRBJ2-7; D might be TRBD2 (5 bases). The CDR3 length is 12 residues. CDR1 and CDR2 from the germline V gene are SQVTM and ANQGSEA. The V end was cut by 4 bases, the J end by 2 bases, with 9 bases between. The DNA of the CDR3 is TGCAGCGTTGGGAGGACCCCCTACGAGCAGTACTTC. Its translation: CSVGRTPYEQYF.

The rearrangement uses TRBV30 and TRBJ1-2; D call uncertain. V lost 1 base and J 7 bases, leaving 19 bases between the germline ends. Germline CDR1 and CDR2: GTSNPN and SVGIG (reference sequence). This CDR3 contains 15 residues. The CDR3 is CAWSGHPASRGGYTF. As DNA, the CDR3 is TGTGCCTGGAGTGGACACCCGGCAAGTAGAGGTGGCTACACCTTC.

This chain's CDR3 is CASSLLADAPYEQYF. CDR3 coding DNA: TGTGCCAGCAGTTTATTAGCGGACGCCCCCTACGAGCAGTACTTC. This rearrangement joins TRBV27 to TRBJ2-7, with D possibly TRBD2 on 6 matching bases. The CDR3 is 15 residues long. Germline loops: CDR1 MNHEY, CDR2 SMNVEV (reference sequence). Trimming took off 1 base at V and 2 bases at J, with 12 bases between the two ends.

This clone was recorded only once. The CDR3 sequence is CASSLGSYQAVKTQYF. CDR3 in DNA: TGCGCCAGCAGCTTGGGTAGCTACCAAGCGGTCAAGACCCAGTACTTC. The chain employs TRBV5-1 and TRBJ2-5; the D gene is possibly TRBD2 (5 bases). Trimming removed 0 bases from V and 6 bases from J, with 18 bases in between. The CDR3 extends over 16 amino acids. Germline lookup yields CDR1 SGHRS and CDR2 YFSETQ.

The V and J genes are TRBV9 and TRBJ2-7; D tentatively reads TRBD1 or TRBD2 (6 bases each). V shed 5 bases and J shed 5 bases, with 14 bases lying between them. Germline CDR1 SGDLS, CDR2 YYNGEE. CDR3 length: 13 amino acids. The DNA of the CDR3 is TGTGCCAGCAGTCTACAGGGAGGCGACGAGCAGTACTTC. Translation gives CASSLQGGDEQYF.

The rearrangement joins TRBV5-1 to TRBJ2-5; possible D gene TRBD2, 6 bases. The CDR3 contains 15 residues. CDR1 and CDR2 from the germline V gene are SGHRS and YFSETQ. Between the trimmed V and J ends, which lost 0 bases and 5 bases, there was a span of 14 bases. The CDR3: CASSLARNGGETQYF. CDR3 bases: TGCGCCAGCAGCTTGGCCAGAAACGGGGGTGAGACCCAGTACTTC.

This chain links TRBV5-4 with TRBJ2-3, with 7 nucleotides matching TRBD2. The CDR3 loop spans 15 amino acids. With 3 bases clipped from V and 5 bases from J, the junction kept 9 bases outside the gene matches. Germline V CDR1 and CDR2: SGHNT, YYREEE (reference sequence). The CDR3 is CASSSAGERRDTQYF. As DNA, the CDR3 is TGTGCCAGCAGCTCGGCGGGGGAGCGAAGAGATACGCAGTATTTT.

The chain carries TRBV28 and TRBJ2-5; tentatively, D is TRBD1 (6 bases). With 6 bases removed from V and 1 base from J, the gap between germline ends came to 18 bases. The CDR3 length is 16 residues. Per germline, CDR1 MDHEN and CDR2 SYDVKM. The CDR3 sequence is CASRHRTTGSQETQYF. In DNA form, the CDR3 reads TGTGCCAGCAGGCATAGAACAACAGGGTCCCAAGAGACCCAGTACTTC.

Only one count was recorded for this clone. This likely stems from a read error, as it lies one base from a far larger clone. Other DNA sequences in the sample encode the same CDR3. This chain uses TRBV7-8 with TRBJ1-1; D perhaps matches TRBD1 (5 bases). Germline CDR1 reads SGHVS; CDR2 reads FQNEAQ. The V end lost 0 bases, the J end lost 3 bases, and 5 bases lay between the germline ends. The CDR3 sequence is 13 residues long. The CDR3 nucleotides read TGTGCCAGCAGCTTAGCAGGGGACACTGAAGCTTTCTTT. Its translation is CASSLAGDTEAFF.

This chain joins TRBV28 and TRBJ2-7; TRBD2 matches at 7 bases. The germline gives CDR1 MDHEN, CDR2 SYDVKM. Germline trimming cut 3 bases from V and 1 base from J; bases unmatched to any gene: 12. This CDR3 contains 17 residues. The CDR3 nucleotides are TGTGCCAGCAGTTTGGTCCAACTAGCGTTAGATTCCTACGAGCAGTACTTC. Encoded protein: CASSLVQLALDSYEQYF.

This clone has only one observation. The V call is TRBV4-1, the J call TRBJ2-7, with a possible D match to TRBD2 (6 bases). V was shortened by 4 bases and J by 9 bases, with 13 bases between the two germline ends. The germline gives CDR1 MGHRA, CDR2 YSYEKL. The CDR3 totals 12 residues. CDR3 bases: TGCGCCAGCAGCCTTGGGACTGGGATGCAGTACTTC. Translation: CASSLGTGMQYF.

This clone was recorded a few times. The CDR3 protein is CASSVRTGGPEKLFF. The CDR3 bases are TGTGCCAGCAGCGTTCGGACAGGGGGGCCCGAAAAACTGTTTTTT. The chain combines TRBV9 with TRBJ1-4; 10 bases match TRBD1. The CDR3 has 15 amino acids. Trimming at V came to 2 bases and at J to 8 bases, leaving 6 bases not matched to a gene. Germline loops: CDR1 SGDLS, CDR2 YYNGEE.